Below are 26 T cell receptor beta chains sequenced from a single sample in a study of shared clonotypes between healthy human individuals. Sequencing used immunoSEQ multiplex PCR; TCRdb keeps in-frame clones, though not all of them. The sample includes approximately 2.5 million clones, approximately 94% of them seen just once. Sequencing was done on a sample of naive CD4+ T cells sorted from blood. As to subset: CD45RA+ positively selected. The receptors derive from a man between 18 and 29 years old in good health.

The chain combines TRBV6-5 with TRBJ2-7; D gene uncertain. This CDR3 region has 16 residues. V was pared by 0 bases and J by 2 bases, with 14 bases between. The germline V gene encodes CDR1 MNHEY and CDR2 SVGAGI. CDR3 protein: CASSYSGTISTYEQYF. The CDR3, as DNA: TGTGCCAGCAGTTACTCGGGCACTATCTCTACCTACGAGCAGTACTTC.

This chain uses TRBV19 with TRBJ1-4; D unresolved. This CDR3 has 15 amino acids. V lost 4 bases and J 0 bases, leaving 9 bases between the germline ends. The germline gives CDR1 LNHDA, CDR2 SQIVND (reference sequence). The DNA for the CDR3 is TGTGCCAGTAGTACCCTAGTTGCAACTAATGAAAAACTGTTTTTT. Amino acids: CASSTLVATNEKLFF.

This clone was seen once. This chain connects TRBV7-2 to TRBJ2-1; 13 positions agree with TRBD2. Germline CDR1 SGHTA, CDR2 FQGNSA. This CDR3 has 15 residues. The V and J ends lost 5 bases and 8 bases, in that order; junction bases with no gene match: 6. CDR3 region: CASSPGTSGMYEQFF. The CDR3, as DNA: TGTGCCAGCAGCCCCGGGACTAGCGGGATGTATGAGCAGTTCTTC.

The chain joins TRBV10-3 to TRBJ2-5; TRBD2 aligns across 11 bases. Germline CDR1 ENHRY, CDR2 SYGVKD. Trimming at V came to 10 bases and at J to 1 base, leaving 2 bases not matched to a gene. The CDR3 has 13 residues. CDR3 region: CASSGRAQETQYF. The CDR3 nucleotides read TGTGCCAGTAGCGGGAGGGCCCAAGAGACCCAGTACTTC.

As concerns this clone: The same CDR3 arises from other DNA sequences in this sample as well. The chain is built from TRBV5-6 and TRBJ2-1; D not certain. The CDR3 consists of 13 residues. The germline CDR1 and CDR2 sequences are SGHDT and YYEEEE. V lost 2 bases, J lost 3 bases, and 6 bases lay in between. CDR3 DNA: TGTGCCAGCAGCTTAGGCCTCTACAATGAGCAGTTCTTC. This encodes CASSLGLYNEQFF.

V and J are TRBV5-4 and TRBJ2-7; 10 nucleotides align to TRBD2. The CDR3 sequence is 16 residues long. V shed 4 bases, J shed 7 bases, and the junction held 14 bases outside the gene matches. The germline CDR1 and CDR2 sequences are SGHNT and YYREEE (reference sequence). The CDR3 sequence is CASSLRPLAGVQEQYF. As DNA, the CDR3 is TGTGCCAGCAGCCTCCGTCCTCTAGCGGGAGTGCAGGAGCAGTACTTC.

The CDR3 nucleotides read TGTGCCAGCCTTCAGTTGAGCGGGAGGGCCGAGACCCAGTACTTC. It encodes CASLQLSGRAETQYF. V usage is TRBV6-5 and J usage is TRBJ2-5, with 10 bases matching TRBD2. CDR1 and CDR2 from the germline V gene are MNHEY and SVGAGI. This CDR3 contains 15 residues. The J segment lost 5 bases and the V segment lost 8 bases, leaving 11 bases of the junction unmatched.

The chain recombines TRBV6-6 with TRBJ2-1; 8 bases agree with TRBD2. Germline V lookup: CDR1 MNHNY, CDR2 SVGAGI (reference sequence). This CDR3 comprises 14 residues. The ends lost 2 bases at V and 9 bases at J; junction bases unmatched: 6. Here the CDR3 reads CASSYDGGALEQFF. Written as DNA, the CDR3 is TGTGCCAGCAGTTACGACGGGGGGGCGCTTGAGCAGTTCTTC.

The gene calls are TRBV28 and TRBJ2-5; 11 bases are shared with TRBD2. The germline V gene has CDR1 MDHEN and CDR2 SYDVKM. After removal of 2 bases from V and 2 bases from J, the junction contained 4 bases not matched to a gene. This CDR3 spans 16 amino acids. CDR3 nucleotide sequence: TGTGCCAGCAGTTTAGGGGTAGCGGGGGGGCAAGAGACCCAGTACTTC. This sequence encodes CASSLGVAGGQETQYF.

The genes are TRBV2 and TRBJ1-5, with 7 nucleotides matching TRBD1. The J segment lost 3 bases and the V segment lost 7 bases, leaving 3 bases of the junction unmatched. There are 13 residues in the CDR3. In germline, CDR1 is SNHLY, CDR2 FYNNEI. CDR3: CASKGQYNQPQHF. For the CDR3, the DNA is TGTGCCAGCAAGGGACAGTACAATCAGCCCCAGCATTTT.

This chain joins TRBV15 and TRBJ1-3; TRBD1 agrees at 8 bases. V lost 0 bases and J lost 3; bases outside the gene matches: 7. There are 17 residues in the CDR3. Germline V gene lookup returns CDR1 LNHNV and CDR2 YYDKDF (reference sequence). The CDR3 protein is CATSRDRQGAGGNTIYF. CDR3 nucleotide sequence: TGTGCCACCAGCAGAGATCGGCAGGGGGCAGGTGGAAACACCATATATTTT.

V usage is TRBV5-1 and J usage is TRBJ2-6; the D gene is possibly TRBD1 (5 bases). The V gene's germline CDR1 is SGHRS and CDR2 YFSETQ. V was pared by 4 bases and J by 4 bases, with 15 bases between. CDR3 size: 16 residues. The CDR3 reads CASSLLGATGANVLTF. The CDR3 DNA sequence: TGCGCCAGCAGCCTTCTAGGGGCAACGGGGGCCAACGTCCTGACTTTC.

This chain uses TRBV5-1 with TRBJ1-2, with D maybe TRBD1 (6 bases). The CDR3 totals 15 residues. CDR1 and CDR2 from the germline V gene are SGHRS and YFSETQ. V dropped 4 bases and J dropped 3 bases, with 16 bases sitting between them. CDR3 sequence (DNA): TGCGCCAGCAGCCCCTCCGGGGGCCGGGACTATGGCTACACCTTC. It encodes CASSPSGGRDYGYTF.

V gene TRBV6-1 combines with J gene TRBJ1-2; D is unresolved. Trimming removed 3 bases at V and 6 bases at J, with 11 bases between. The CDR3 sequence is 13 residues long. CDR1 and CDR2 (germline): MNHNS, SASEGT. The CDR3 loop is CASSDFQVDGYTF. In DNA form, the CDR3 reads TGTGCCAGCAGTGATTTCCAGGTGGATGGCTACACCTTC.

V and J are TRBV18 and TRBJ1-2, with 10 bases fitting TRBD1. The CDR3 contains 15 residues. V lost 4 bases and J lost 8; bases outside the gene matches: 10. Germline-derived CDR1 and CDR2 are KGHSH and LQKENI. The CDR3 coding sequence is TGTGCCAGCTCACTTCAGTCGGGGACAGGGGAAGGCTACACCTTC. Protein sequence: CASSLQSGTGEGYTF.

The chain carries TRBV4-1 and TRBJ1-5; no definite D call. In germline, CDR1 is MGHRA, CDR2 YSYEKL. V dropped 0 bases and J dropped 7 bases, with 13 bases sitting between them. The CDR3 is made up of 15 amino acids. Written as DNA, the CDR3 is TGCGCCAGCAGCCAAGATCAGACGAAGGGCCAGCCCCAGCATTTT. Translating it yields CASSQDQTKGQPQHF.

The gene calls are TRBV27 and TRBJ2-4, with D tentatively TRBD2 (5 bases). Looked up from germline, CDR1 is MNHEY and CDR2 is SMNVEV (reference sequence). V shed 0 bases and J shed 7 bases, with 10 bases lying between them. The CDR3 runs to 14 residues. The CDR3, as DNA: TGTGCCAGCAGTTTATCAACTAGTTTGAACATTCAGTACTTC. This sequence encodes CASSLSTSLNIQYF.

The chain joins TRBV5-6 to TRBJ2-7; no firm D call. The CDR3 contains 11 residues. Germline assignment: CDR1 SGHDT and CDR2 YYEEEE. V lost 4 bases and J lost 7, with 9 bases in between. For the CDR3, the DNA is TGTGCCAGCAGCCCGTGGGGAGAGCAGTACTTC. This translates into CASSPWGEQYF.

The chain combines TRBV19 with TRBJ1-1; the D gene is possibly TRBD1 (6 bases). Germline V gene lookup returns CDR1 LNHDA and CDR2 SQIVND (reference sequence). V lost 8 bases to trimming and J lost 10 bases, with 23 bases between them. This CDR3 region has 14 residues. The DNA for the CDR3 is TGTGCCAGTCTAAACACTGCTACAGGGATTGTAGCTTTCTTT. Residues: CASLNTATGIVAFF.

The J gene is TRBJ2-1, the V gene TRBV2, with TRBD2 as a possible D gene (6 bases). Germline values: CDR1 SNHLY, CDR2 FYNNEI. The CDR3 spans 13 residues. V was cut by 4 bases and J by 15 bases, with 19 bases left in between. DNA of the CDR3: TGTGCCAGCAGTGGAGAGGGTAGGGACTCGGGGTTCTTC. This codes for CASSGEGRDSGFF.

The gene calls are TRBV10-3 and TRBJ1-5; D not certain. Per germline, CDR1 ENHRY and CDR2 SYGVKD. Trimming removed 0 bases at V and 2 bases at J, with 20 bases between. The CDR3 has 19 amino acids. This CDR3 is CAISESKAGKGMGNQPQHF. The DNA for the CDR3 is TGTGCCATCAGTGAGTCGAAGGCGGGGAAGGGTATGGGCAATCAGCCCCAGCATTTT.

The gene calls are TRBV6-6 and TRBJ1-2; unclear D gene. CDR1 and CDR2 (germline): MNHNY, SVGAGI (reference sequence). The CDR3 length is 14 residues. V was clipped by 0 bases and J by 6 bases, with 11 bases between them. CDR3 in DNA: TGTGCCAGCAGTTACTCGACGGGTGCGGATGGCTACACCTTC. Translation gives CASSYSTGADGYTF.

The CDR3 nucleotides read TGTGCCAGCAGCTCGGACGTAAACCAAGAGACCCAGTACTTC. Encoded protein: CASSSDVNQETQYF. The chain couples TRBV7-2 to TRBJ2-5, with D hard to call. CDR1 is SGHTA, CDR2 FQGNSA, per germline. CDR3 length: 14 amino acids. Trimming took 4 bases from V and 0 from J, leaving 9 bases between them. Complete variable domain (other parts from reference TRBV7-2 and TRBJ2-5): GAGVSQSPSNKVTEKGKDVELRCDPISGHTALYWYRQSLGQGLEFLIYFQGNSAPDKSGLPSDRFSAERTGGSVSTLTIQRTQQEDSAVYLCASSSDVNQETQYFGPGTRLLVL.

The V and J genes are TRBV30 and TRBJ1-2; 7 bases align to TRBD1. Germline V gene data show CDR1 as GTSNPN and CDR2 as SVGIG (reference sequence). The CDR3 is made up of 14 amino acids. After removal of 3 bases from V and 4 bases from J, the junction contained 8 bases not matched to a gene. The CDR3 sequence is CAWRLGGEIYGYTF. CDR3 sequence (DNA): TGTGCCTGGAGGTTAGGGGGCGAAATCTATGGCTACACCTTC.

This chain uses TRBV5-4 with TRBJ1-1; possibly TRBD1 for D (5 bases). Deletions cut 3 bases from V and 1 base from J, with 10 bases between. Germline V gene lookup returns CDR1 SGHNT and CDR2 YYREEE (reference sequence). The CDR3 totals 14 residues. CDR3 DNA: TGTGCCAGCAGCTCCTTGACAGCGAACACTGAAGCTTTCTTT. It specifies CASSSLTANTEAFF.

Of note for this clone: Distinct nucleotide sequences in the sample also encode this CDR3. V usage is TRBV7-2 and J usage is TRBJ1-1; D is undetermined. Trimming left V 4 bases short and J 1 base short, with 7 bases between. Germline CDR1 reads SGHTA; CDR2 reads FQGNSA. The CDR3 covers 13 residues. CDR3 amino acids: CASSSDKNTEAFF. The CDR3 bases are TGTGCCAGCAGCTCCGATAAGAACACTGAAGCTTTCTTT.